This T cell receptor (beta chain) originates from a study of vaccination effects on CD4 cells after COVID-19. Expansion with viral peptide pools was applied to antigen-specific CD4+ T cells by the ViraFEST assay prior to sequencing. Around day 10 of culture, CD4+ T cells were separated out. According to the study, vaccine recipients showed no prior SARS-CoV-2 infection and negative nucleocapsid antibodies. Half-medium changes using IL-2 medium occurred on days 3 and 7. Comment on this clone: The antigen is unknown.

TCRdb's table, derived via immunoSEQ multiplex PCR, lists solely in-frame clones and lacks some. The sample has some 52,000 clones; approximately 75% are singletons. The CDR3 is 11 amino acids. With 5 bases clipped from V and 10 bases from J, the junction kept 2 bases outside the gene matches. CDR1 is SGDLS, CDR2 YYNGEE, per germline. This receptor was obtained from a human donor who received a COVID-19 vaccine. The chain joins TRBV9 to TRBJ1-4; TRBD1 matches 7 bases. The sequenced sample was CD4+ T cells from PBMCs cultured with HCoV-OC43 spike peptides, obtained before COVID-19 vaccination. Stated subset: HCoV-OC43 spike overlapping peptide pool stimulation. The CDR3 region is CASRNRGKLFF. As DNA, the CDR3 is TGTGCCAGCAGGAACAGGGGAAAACTGTTTTTT.